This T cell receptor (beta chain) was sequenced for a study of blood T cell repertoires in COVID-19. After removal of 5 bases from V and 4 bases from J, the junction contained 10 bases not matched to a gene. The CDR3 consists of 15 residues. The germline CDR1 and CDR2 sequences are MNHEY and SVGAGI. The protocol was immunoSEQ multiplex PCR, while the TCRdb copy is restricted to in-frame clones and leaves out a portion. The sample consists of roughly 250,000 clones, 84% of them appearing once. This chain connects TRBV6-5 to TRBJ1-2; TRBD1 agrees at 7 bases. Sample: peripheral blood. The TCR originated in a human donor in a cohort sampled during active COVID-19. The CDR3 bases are TGTGCCAGCAGTCCGCAGGTGGGACAGATCTATGGCTACACCTTC. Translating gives CASSPQVGQIYGYTF.